This T cell receptor (beta chain) originates from a study of cytomegalovirus exposure and HLA in healthy donors. Per the germline V gene, CDR1 is MDHEN and CDR2 is SYDVKM. V dropped 11 bases and J dropped 7; count of bases not matched to a gene: 10. The CDR3 is 12 residues long. Study conclusions and caveats: Later on, an analysis tied 15,000 to 20,000 TCR beta sequences to HLA alleles at 0.05 false discovery rate. What a later analysis reportedly showed was that an Asian-associated ancestry cluster had fewer N-insertions than the approximately 700-donor mean.

As regards this clone: The antigen remains undetermined.

Both 60 Vbeta primers and 13 Jbeta primers went into the PCR. The assay was immunoSEQ multiplex PCR, and TCRdb's table has in-frame clones only and misses some. The sample holds some 150,000 clones, around 77% seen once. The receptor comes from a woman aged 40 to 50 in good health and CMV-seropositive. The chain joins TRBV28 to TRBJ1-2; 7 nucleotides align to TRBD1. The sample comprised PBMCs. Written as DNA, the CDR3 is TGTGCCGCCAACAGGGGAGAAAGTGGCTACACCTTC. Protein product: CAANRGESGYTF.